These T cell receptor beta chains were read from a single sample in a study of blood T cell repertoires in COVID-19. The assay was immunoSEQ multiplex PCR, and TCRdb's table has in-frame clones only and misses some. The sample contains about 200,000 clones, 88% of which appear only once. Specimen: peripheral blood. Receptor source: a man aged 40-55 years with active or convalescent COVID-19. Each CDR3 is given with its conserved first and last residue. The D gene is left open where the match is weak. Expanded clones get a size class; other rows say once, few or many, or leave the size out.

d_call	v_call	clone_size	j_call	cdr3_aa	cdr3_nt
TRBD2	TRBV5-6	NA	TRBJ2-5	CASSSRMTSGKETQYF	TGTGCCAGCAGTTCTCGAATGACTAGCGGGAAAGAGACCCAGTACTTC
NA	TRBV14	NA	TRBJ1-5	CASSFNRYNQPQHF	TGTGCCAGCAGCTTCAACAGATACAATCAGCCCCAGCATTTT
TRBD2	TRBV10-3	NA	TRBJ2-5	CAISGTSGGISETQYF	TGTGCCATCAGTGGGACTAGCGGGGGGATCAGTGAGACCCAGTACTTC
TRBD2	TRBV19	NA	TRBJ2-1	CASSIVSGRESYNEQFF	TGTGCCAGTAGTATAGTCAGCGGGAGGGAGTCCTACAATGAGCAGTTCTTC
NA	TRBV6-5	NA	TRBJ1-1	CASKPSGGLNTEAFF	TGTGCCAGCAAGCCGTCCGGCGGCTTGAACACTGAAGCTTTCTTT
TRBD1	TRBV5-6	NA	TRBJ1-6	CASELGTGVNSPLHF	TGTGCCAGCGAGCTTGGGACAGGGGTCAATTCACCCCTCCACTTT
TRBD1	TRBV5-1	NA	TRBJ2-1	CASSLLPGTGVNEQFF	TGCGCCAGCAGCCTCCTGCCCGGGACAGGGGTTAATGAGCAGTTCTTC
TRBD2	TRBV15	once	TRBJ2-3	CATSRGLAGSTDTQYF	TGTGCCACCAGCAGAGGACTAGCGGGTTCCACAGATACGCAGTATTTT
NA	TRBV9	NA	TRBJ2-6	CASSVDASGANVLTF	TGTGCCAGCAGCGTAGACGCGTCTGGGGCCAACGTCCTGACTTTC
TRBD1	TRBV28	NA	TRBJ1-6	CASSLGTAGSLGSPLHF	TGTGCCAGCAGTCTGGGGACAGCTGGATCCCTCGGTTCACCCCTCCACTTT
NA	TRBV19	NA	TRBJ2-1	CASSMSVANIYEQFF	TGTGCCAGTAGTATGTCGGTAGCCAATATCTATGAGCAGTTCTTC
TRBD1	TRBV19	NA	TRBJ2-7	CASSIRSGKGQGFYEQYF	TGTGCCAGTAGTATAAGGTCTGGTAAAGGACAGGGTTTTTACGAGCAGTACTTC
NA	TRBV5-1	NA	TRBJ2-7	CASRYNSYEQYF	TGCGCCAGCAGATACAACTCCTACGAGCAGTACTTC
TRBD1	TRBV5-1	NA	TRBJ2-7	CASSSTGTGGYEQYF	TGCGCCAGCAGCTCTACCGGGACAGGGGGATACGAGCAGTACTTC
NA	TRBV29-1	NA	TRBJ2-7	CSVAPGPSYEQYF	TGCAGCGTTGCGCCAGGGCCGAGCTACGAGCAGTACTTC
TRBD1	TRBV11-2	NA	TRBJ1-4	CASSLTGGSEKLFF	TGTGCCAGCAGCTTAACAGGGGGTAGTGAAAAACTGTTTTTT
TRBD1	TRBV15	NA	TRBJ1-2	CATSKGAYGYTF	TGTGCCACCAGCAAGGGGGCGTATGGCTACACCTTC